These T cell receptor beta chains were read from a single sample in a study of cytomegalovirus exposure and HLA in healthy donors. The data were produced by immunoSEQ multiplex PCR, yet TCRdb's version contains in-frame clones alone and is incomplete. The sample yields roughly 100,000 clones, more than 65% seen once. The material sequenced was PBMCs. The receptor set was obtained from a man aged 30 to 39 in good health and CMV-seronegative. CDR3s include the opening cysteine and the closing phenylalanine or tryptophan. Each record gives: J gene, D gene, V gene, clone size, CDR3 DNA, CDR3 protein. The D gene is left open where the match is weak. Expanded clones are given a class, and other clones once, few, many or no size at all.

TRBJ1-2,TRBD1,TRBV6-5,-,TGTGCCAGCAGACGCGACAGGGAGAGGGGTGGCTACACCTTC,CASRRDRERGGYTF
TRBJ1-5,TRBD1,TRBV6-1,-,TGTGCCAGCAGTGCTGACAGGGGTGGACAGCCCCAGCATTTT,CASSADRGGQPQHF
TRBJ2-7,TRBD2,TRBV6-5,-,TGTGCCAGCAGTTACTCGCGGGGGTCCGAGCAGTACTTC,CASSYSRGSEQYF
TRBJ2-1,TRBD2,TRBV7-3,-,TGTGCCAGCAGCTCCACCGGGACTAGCGGGGCAGAGCAGTTCTTC,CASSSTGTSGAEQFF
TRBJ1-4,-,TRBV19,-,TGTGCCAGTAGTATGGAGACCGCGGGGAATGAAAAACTGTTTTTT,CASSMETAGNEKLFF
TRBJ2-5,TRBD2,TRBV18,-,TGTGCCAGCTCACCACCGAGAGGCGGGGGAGCCCTCGGGAGAGAGACCCAGTACTTC,CASSPPRGGGALGRETQYF
TRBJ1-1,-,TRBV10-3,-,TGTGCCATCAGTGAGTCGGTTTGGGGCAGTGGTGAAGCTTTCTTT,CAISESVWGSGEAFF
TRBJ2-3,-,TRBV5-1,-,TGCGCCAGCAGATTCCGAGGGGGGGCAGATACGCAGTATTTT,CASRFRGGADTQYF
TRBJ2-3,TRBD2,TRBV30,-,TGTGCCTGGAGTGTGGCGGGTAGCGGGAGGGCCTGGGGCACAGATACGCAGTATTTT,CAWSVAGSGRAWGTDTQYF
TRBJ2-5,-,TRBV11-2,few,TGTGCCAGCAGCTTAGGCCTCCAGCGGCAAGAGACCCAGTACTTC,CASSLGLQRQETQYF
TRBJ1-1,-,TRBV5-4,-,TGCGCCAGCAGCCAAGATCCCGGAGTGAACACTGAAGCTTTCTTT,CASSQDPGVNTEAFF
TRBJ1-2,-,TRBV5-6,-,TGTGCCAGCAGCTTGGTTCTTGAGGGTTCGTTGGGCTACACCTTC,CASSLVLEGSLGYTF
TRBJ1-5,TRBD1,TRBV30,-,TGTGCCTGGAGGACAGGGGGCATAGGAGGTCAGCCCCAGCATTTT,CAWRTGGIGGQPQHF
TRBJ2-7,TRBD2,TRBV7-2,few,TGTGCCAGCAGCCCCTCTAGCGGCTACGAGCAGTACTTC,CASSPSSGYEQYF
TRBJ2-7,-,TRBV30,-,TGTGCCTGGACGTGGAGTCCACTCTACGAGCAGTACTTC,CAWTWSPLYEQYF
TRBJ1-1,TRBD1,TRBV7-9,-,TGTGCCAGCAGCTTAGTTGAGGGGGCGCGGGCTTTCTTT,CASSLVEGARAFF
TRBJ1-4,TRBD1,TRBV5-1,-,TGCGCCAGCAGCCTGCCCGGGACAGGCGGCGAAAAACTGTTTTTT,CASSLPGTGGEKLFF
TRBJ1-3,-,TRBV19,-,TGTGCCAGTAGCTTATGGGGCCCTGAGGAAGGAAACACCATATATTTT,CASSLWGPEEGNTIYF
TRBJ2-7,-,TRBV27,-,TGTGCGACCAGGGAAGGGAATTCCTACGAGCAGTACTTC,CATREGNSYEQYF
TRBJ1-5,-,TRBV7-8,-,TGTGCCAGCAGCTTAGAATACCACTCCAATCAGCCCCAGCATTTT,CASSLEYHSNQPQHF
TRBJ2-7,TRBD2,TRBV6-4,-,TGTGCCAGCAGTGACTCCGGGGGAGGGGACTACGGGCAGTACTTC,CASSDSGGGDYGQYF
TRBJ1-4,-,TRBV7-9,-,TGTGCCAGCAGCGACAACAGGGATACTAATGAAAAACTGTTTTTT,CASSDNRDTNEKLFF
TRBJ2-2,TRBD1,TRBV7-9,-,TGTGCCAGCAGCTTGACAGGGAAGAACACCGGGGAGCTGTTTTTT,CASSLTGKNTGELFF
TRBJ2-5,-,TRBV14,-,TGTGCCAGCAGCCAAGTTGGAGGAGGCGGAGTGACCCAGTACTTC,CASSQVGGGGVTQYF
TRBJ1-1,-,TRBV30,once,TGTGCCTCCACAGGACTGAACACTGAAGCTTTCTTT,CASTGLNTEAFF
TRBJ1-4,TRBD1,TRBV19,few,TGTGCCAGTAGCTCGGGACAGGGAGGATTAACTAATGAAAAACTGTTTTTT,CASSSGQGGLTNEKLFF
TRBJ1-2,TRBD1,TRBV28,-,TGTGCCAGCAGTTTAGGACAGGGGGCATATGGCTACACCTTC,CASSLGQGAYGYTF
TRBJ2-1,TRBD1,TRBV7-2,-,TGTGCCAGCAGCTTAGGACAGGGGGCGATTGAGCAGTTCTTC,CASSLGQGAIEQFF
TRBJ2-2,-,TRBV19,-,TGTGCCAGTAGTAAACTGGGCAGATCGACCGGGGAGCTGTTTTTT,CASSKLGRSTGELFF
TRBJ1-1,TRBD1,TRBV29-1,once,TGCAGCGTCGGACAGGGGGCGATGAACACTGAAGCTTTCTTT,CSVGQGAMNTEAFF
TRBJ1-5,-,TRBV10-3,-,TGTGCCACCGGAGATTCCAGAGGCGATAGCAATCAGCCCCAGCATTTT,CATGDSRGDSNQPQHF
TRBJ2-7,-,TRBV28,-,TGTGCCAGCTCAGGGCCAACCGGATACGAGCAGTACTTC,CASSGPTGYEQYF
TRBJ1-1,TRBD1,TRBV5-1,-,TGCGCCAGCAGCATGACGGGACAGGGGAACACTGAAGCTTTCTTT,CASSMTGQGNTEAFF
TRBJ1-1,-,TRBV4-3,-,TGCGCCAGCAGCCAAGATTTAGGAACGGGGTTGGTCACTGAAGCTTTCTTT,CASSQDLGTGLVTEAFF
TRBJ2-3,TRBD2,TRBV30,-,TGTGCCTGGAGTGTACTCGGGAGGCGGTATTTT,CAWSVLGRRYF
TRBJ2-7,-,TRBV7-8,-,TGTGCCAGCAGCGATGAGGGGGGGACCTACGAGCAGTACTTC,CASSDEGGTYEQYF
TRBJ2-1,TRBD1,TRBV7-3,once,TGTGCCAGCAGCACAATAGCAGGGGGCTCCTACAATGAGCAGTTCTTC,CASSTIAGGSYNEQFF
TRBJ2-1,TRBD1,TRBV30,-,TGTGCCTGGAGACTACAGGGGGCCGTCAATGAGCAGTTCTTC,CAWRLQGAVNEQFF
TRBJ2-2,TRBD2,TRBV7-9,-,TGTGCCAGCAGCCGTCGGCGGGGGTCGAACACCGGGGAGCTGTTTTTT,CASSRRRGSNTGELFF
TRBJ2-7,-,TRBV5-1,few,TGCGCCAGCAGTGAGCAGGGCGGTAACTACGAGCAGTACTTC,CASSEQGGNYEQYF
TRBJ1-1,-,TRBV18,-,TGTGCCAGCTCACCACCAAATTTGTCAGGGAACACTGAAGCTTTCTTT,CASSPPNLSGNTEAFF
TRBJ1-4,-,TRBV28,-,TGTGCCAGCAGTTTGACAGGAGAAAAACTGTTTTTT,CASSLTGEKLFF
TRBJ1-2,-,TRBV19,-,TGTGCCAGTAGTATAGAAGAGGGATTGAACTATGGCTACACCTTC,CASSIEEGLNYGYTF
TRBJ2-4,TRBD1,TRBV6-1,-,TGTGCCAGCAGGGACAGGGCCAAAAACATTCAGTACTTC,CASRDRAKNIQYF
TRBJ2-7,TRBD1,TRBV2,-,TGTGCCAGCAGCTCGGACAGGGGGGTGAGAGAGCAGTACTTC,CASSSDRGVREQYF
TRBJ1-5,TRBD1,TRBV7-2,few,TGTGCCAGCAGCTTAGGACAGGGCTGGCAGCCCCAGCATTTT,CASSLGQGWQPQHF
TRBJ2-1,-,TRBV7-3,-,TGTGCCAGCAGCCCCCAGGGAAGAGGCCTCTCCGTGGATGAGCAGTTCTTC,CASSPQGRGLSVDEQFF
TRBJ2-7,-,TRBV6-6,-,TGTGCCAGCAGTTACTCTCCGGGTTCCGGGGAGCAGTACTTC,CASSYSPGSGEQYF
TRBJ2-1,TRBD2,TRBV6-1,once,TGTGCCAGCAGTACGACTAGCGGCTATAACAATGAGCAGTTCTTC,CASSTTSGYNNEQFF
TRBJ1-6,TRBD1,TRBV25-1,-,TGTGCGGCGGGACAGGGAGGAAATTCACCCCTCCACTTT,CAAGQGGNSPLHF
TRBJ1-1,TRBD1,TRBV18,few,TGTGCCAGCTCACTACGGCAGGGGGAGGCTGAAGCTTTCTTT,CASSLRQGEAEAFF
TRBJ1-2,-,TRBV4-3,-,TGCGCCAGCAGCCAAGGGGGCGACGCTGGCTACACCTTC,CASSQGGDAGYTF
TRBJ2-7,TRBD1,TRBV2,-,TGTGCCAGCCGCTGGGACAGCGGAACCTACGAGCAGTACTTC,CASRWDSGTYEQYF
TRBJ2-5,TRBD1,TRBV7-9,-,TGTGCCAGCAGCTTCCGACAGGGAAGGGAGACCCAGTACTTC,CASSFRQGRETQYF
TRBJ1-2,TRBD1,TRBV30,few,TGTGCCTGGAGAGCCAGACAGGGCTCAGCGGTCTATGGCTACACCTTC,CAWRARQGSAVYGYTF